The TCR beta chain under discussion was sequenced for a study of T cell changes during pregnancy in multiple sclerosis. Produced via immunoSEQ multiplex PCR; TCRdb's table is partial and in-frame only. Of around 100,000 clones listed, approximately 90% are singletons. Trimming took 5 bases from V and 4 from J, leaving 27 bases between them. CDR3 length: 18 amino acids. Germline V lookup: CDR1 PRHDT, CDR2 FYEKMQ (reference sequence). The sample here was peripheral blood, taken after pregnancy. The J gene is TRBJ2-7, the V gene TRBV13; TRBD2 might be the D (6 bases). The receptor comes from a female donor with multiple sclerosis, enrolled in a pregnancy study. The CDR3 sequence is CASSPKGIGGNGSYEQYF. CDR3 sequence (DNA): TGTGCCAGCAGCCCCAAAGGCATCGGCGGGAATGGGTCTTACGAGCAGTACTTC.